The following is a T cell receptor (beta chain) sequence with its context. The data were obtained in a study of T cells in tumors after PD-1 blockade. The table came from immunoSEQ multiplex PCR; TCRdb's copy has only in-frame clones and leaves some out. In the table there are about 7,600 clones, roughly 60% of which are singletons. This CDR3 has 12 residues. Germline CDR1 GTSNPN, CDR2 SVGIG (reference sequence). Trimming cost V 2 bases and J 6 bases, with 10 bases left between them. Time point denoted: second of two post-therapy site-matched biopsies about two months apart. This TCR was recovered from a human donor with basal cell carcinoma. This specimen consisted of tumor tissue, obtained after anti-PD-1 treatment. V usage is TRBV30 and J usage is TRBJ1-2; D gene ambiguous. DNA of the CDR3: TGTGCCTGGAGTAGGCAGGCCAATGGCTACACCTTC. Its protein product is CAWSRQANGYTF.